This T cell receptor beta chain was identified during a study of blood T cell repertoires in COVID-19. Study-wide context: Collection of acute and convalescent COVID-19 samples took place in the United States, Italy and Spain. In each case, the material was cDNA or gDNA derived from T cells, B-cell-depleted T cells, or PBMCs.

Germline V gene sequence: CDR1 KGHSH, CDR2 LQKENI. The CDR3 runs 14 residues. V trimming: 4 bases; J trimming: 7 bases; junction bases outside the gene matches: 7. In the study's own analysis: Quantification of nucleated cells was approximated via reference gene primer amplification. Measured with immunoSEQ multiplex PCR; TCRdb has only the in-frame clones, and not every one. V and J calls and clone size come straight from that table; D and trimming were deduced from the DNA. The table shows 200,000 to 250,000 clones, with 75% to 90% occurring only once. The chain has TRBV18 and TRBJ1-2; TRBD1 matches at 9 bases. Specimen: peripheral blood. The sequence was collected from a woman over 75 with COVID-19, enrolled during active disease. CDR3 residues: CASSLGTGMSGYTF. The CDR3 DNA reads TGTGCCAGCTCACTGGGGACAGGGATGTCTGGCTACACCTTC.